The entry that follows covers one T cell receptor beta chain sequence. It lacks a known antigen. Base qualities are not at hand, and no much larger clone is one base apart. This entry belongs to a study of cytomegalovirus exposure and HLA in healthy donors (dated by TCRdb to 2016 to 2017). Notes on the research overall: A later analysis indicated that the 130 or so validation repertoires were generated on the platform also employed for the approximately 670 repertoires of the first cohort. To predict cytomegalovirus infection status, the study combined high-throughput TCR immunosequencing, statistical association of individual TCRs with disease status, and machine learning. The study was designed to test whether signatures of past pathogen exposure could be identified by cataloging public T cell receptors. In addition to the first cohort of approximately 650 subjects, a separate validation cohort of approximately 110 different subjects was used.

Here is what the overall study found, with its caveats: The classifier was reported to diagnose cytomegalovirus status with high specificity and sensitivity in both the original and validation cohorts. A later analysis found that TCRs clustered in the first cohort also tended to co-occur in the roughly 120 validation repertoires, with 90% to 95% of cluster scores above 0. Three of the identified cytomegalovirus-associated TCR beta chains were confirmed in vitro to be specific for cytomegalovirus antigens. A later analysis lacked HLA typing for the validation cohort, so it scored co-occurrence in that cohort across all 110 or so repertoires. Across donors, most TCR sequences were observed very rarely, whereas some public TCRs were present in many individuals. A total of fewer than 200 TCR beta chains were listed by the study as associated with cytomegalovirus. According to the authors, the approach could potentially be generalized to other disease states and immunological phenotypes.

Receptors were amplified or captured by the immunoSEQ multiplex PCR assay. The authors processed their data as follows. A statistical classification framework was built to diagnose cytomegalovirus status from the catalog of TCR beta chain sequences. The table was pulled from immuneACCESS by TCRdb, which kept in-frame rearrangements only. Such tables lose some clones; where checked, under half of the loss comes from unresolved V genes, and the rest has no known cause. V and J calls and clone size come straight from that table; D and trimming were deduced from the DNA. A total of some 170,000 clones appear in this sample, just under 90% of them only once. The ten largest clones represent 4% to 4.5% of the sample. The CDR3 runs 11 amino acids, cysteine and phenylalanine included. The kept DNA is CDR3 alone, 33 bases in frame from the first base. V lost 3 bases and J lost 15 bases; the stretch between them is 15 bases long. CDR1 and CDR2 (SQVTM, ANQGSEA) derive from the germline V gene.

The donors were included in the validation cohort of over a hundred subjects, a group kept apart from the roughly 670-subject first cohort. In this chain, TRBV29-1 is recombined with TRBJ2-1; perhaps TRBD2 is the D gene, with 6 bases matching. This receptor was obtained from a man aged 18 to 35 in good health and CMV-seropositive. Material for sequencing was PBMCs. CDR3 reads: CSVDSSREMFF. Read as DNA, the sequence is TGCAGCGTTGATTCTTCGCGGGAAATGTTCTTC.